This record covers a single T cell receptor (beta chain). Germline assignment: CDR1 SQVTM and CDR2 ANQGSEA. The CDR3 contains 13 residues. V was shortened by 7 bases and J by 3 bases, with 12 bases between the two germline ends. These data are taken from a study of immune evolution from preneoplasia to lung adenocarcinoma. Measured with immunoSEQ multiplex PCR; TCRdb has only the in-frame clones, and not every one. The table includes some 3,400 clones, 70% to 90% detected once. The TCR comes from a person between 65 and 80 years old with lung adenocarcinoma. The material sequenced was FFPE lung adenocarcinoma in situ tissue. The rearrangement joins TRBV29-1 to TRBJ2-2; D is possibly TRBD1 (5 bases). The CDR3 DNA reads TGCAGCGCCGAAGGGGCAGACACCGGGGAGCTGTTTTTT. Protein product: CSAEGADTGELFF.